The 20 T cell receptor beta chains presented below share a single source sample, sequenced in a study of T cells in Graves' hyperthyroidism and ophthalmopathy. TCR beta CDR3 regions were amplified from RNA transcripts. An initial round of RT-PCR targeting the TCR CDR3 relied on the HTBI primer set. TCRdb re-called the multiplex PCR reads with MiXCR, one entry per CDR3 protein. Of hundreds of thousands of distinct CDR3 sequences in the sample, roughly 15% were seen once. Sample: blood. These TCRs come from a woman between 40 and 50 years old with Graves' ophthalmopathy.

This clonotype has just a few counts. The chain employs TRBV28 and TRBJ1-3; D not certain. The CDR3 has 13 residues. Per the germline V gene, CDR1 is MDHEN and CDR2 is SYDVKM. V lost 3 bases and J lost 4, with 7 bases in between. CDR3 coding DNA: TGTGCCAGCAGTTTTGAGCCCGGAAACACCATATATTTT. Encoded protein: CASSFEPGNTIYF.

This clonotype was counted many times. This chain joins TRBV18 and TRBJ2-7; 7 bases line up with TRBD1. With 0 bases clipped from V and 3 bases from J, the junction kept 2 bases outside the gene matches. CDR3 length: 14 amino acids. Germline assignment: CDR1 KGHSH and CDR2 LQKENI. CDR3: CASSPPGQIYEQYF. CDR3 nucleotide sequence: TGTGCCAGCTCACCACCGGGACAGATCTACGAGCAGTACTTC.

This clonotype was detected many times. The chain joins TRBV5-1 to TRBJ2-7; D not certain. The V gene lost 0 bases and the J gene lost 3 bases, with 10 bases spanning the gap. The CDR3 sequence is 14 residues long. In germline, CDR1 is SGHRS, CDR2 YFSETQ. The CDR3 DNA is TGCGCCAGCAGCTTGGGTTGGGTAAGCTACGAGCAGTACTTC. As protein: CASSLGWVSYEQYF.

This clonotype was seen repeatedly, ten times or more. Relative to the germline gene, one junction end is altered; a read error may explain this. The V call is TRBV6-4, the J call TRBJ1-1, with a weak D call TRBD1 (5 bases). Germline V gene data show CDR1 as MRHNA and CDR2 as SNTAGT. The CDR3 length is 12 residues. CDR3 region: CASSSLQGKASF. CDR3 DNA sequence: TGTGCCAGCAGTTCCCTTCAGGGAAAAGCTTCCTTT.

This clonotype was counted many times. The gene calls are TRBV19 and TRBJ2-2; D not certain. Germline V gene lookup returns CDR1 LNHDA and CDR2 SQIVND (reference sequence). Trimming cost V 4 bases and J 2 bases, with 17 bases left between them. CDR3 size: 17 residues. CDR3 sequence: CASSRAPAAINTGELFF. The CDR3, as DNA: TGTGCCAGTAGTAGAGCCCCGGCTGCCATAAACACCGGGGAGCTGTTTTTT. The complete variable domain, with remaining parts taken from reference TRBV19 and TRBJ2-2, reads DGGITQSPKYLFRKEGQNVTLSCEQNLNHDAMYWYRQDPGQGLRLIYYSQIVNDFQKGDIAEGYSVSREKKESFPLTVTSAQKNPTAFYLCASSRAPAAINTGELFFGEGSRLTVL.

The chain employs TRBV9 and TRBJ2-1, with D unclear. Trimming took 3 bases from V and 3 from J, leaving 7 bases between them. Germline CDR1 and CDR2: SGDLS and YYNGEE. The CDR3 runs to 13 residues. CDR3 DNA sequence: TGTGCCAGCAGCGACCGACACTACAATGAGCAGTTCTTC. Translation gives CASSDRHYNEQFF.

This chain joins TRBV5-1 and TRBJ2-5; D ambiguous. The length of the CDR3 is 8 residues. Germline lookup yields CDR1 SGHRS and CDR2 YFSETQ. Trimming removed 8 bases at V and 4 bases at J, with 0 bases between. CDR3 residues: CARETQYF. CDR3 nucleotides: TGCGCCAGAGAGACCCAGTACTTC.

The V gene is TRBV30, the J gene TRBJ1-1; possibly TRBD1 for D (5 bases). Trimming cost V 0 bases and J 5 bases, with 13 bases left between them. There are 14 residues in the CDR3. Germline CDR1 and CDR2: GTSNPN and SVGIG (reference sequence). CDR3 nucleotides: TGTGCCTGGAGTGTACAAGGGGTAGAGACTGAAGCTTTCTTT. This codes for CAWSVQGVETEAFF.

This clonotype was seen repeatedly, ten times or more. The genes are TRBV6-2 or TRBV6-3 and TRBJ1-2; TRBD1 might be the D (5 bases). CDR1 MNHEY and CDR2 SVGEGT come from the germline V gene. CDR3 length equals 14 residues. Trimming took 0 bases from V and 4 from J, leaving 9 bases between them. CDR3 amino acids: CASSYSSRAYGYTF. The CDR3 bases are TGTGCCAGCAGTTACTCCTCCAGGGCCTATGGCTACACCTTC.

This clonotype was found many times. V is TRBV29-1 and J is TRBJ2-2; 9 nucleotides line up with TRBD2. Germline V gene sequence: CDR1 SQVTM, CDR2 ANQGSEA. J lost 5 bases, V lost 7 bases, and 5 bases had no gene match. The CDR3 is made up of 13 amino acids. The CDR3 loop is CSGQREETGELFF. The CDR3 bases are TGCAGCGGTCAGCGGGAGGAAACCGGGGAGCTGTTTTTT.

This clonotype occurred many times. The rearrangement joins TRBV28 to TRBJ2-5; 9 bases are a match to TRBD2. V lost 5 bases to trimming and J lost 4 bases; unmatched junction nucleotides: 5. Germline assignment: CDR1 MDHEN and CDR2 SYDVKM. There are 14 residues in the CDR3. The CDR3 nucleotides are TGTGCCAGCAGTCTAGGGACTAGCACAGAGACCCAGTACTTC. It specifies CASSLGTSTETQYF.

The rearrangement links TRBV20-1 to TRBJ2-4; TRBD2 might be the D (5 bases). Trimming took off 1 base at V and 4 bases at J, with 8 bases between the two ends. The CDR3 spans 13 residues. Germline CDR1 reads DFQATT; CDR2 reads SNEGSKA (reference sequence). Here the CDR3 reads CSARATGKNIQYF. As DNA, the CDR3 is TGCAGTGCTAGAGCAACGGGGAAAAACATTCAGTACTTC.

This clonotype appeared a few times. CDR3 DNA sequence: TGCGCCAGCAGCTTGGGGGCAGGGCCACACCAAGAGACCCAGTACTTC. Translating it yields CASSLGAGPHQETQYF. V is TRBV5-1 and J is TRBJ2-5, with D tentatively TRBD1 (5 bases). The CDR3 runs 16 residues. V lost 0 bases and J 0 bases, leaving 12 bases between the germline ends. CDR1 and CDR2 (germline): SGHRS, YFSETQ. The complete variable domain, with remaining parts taken from reference TRBV5-1 and TRBJ2-5, reads KAGVTQTPRYLIKTRGQQVTLSCSPISGHRSVSWYQQTPGQGLQFLFEYFSETQRNKGNFPGRFSGRQFSNSRSEMNVSTLELGDSALYLCASSLGAGPHQETQYFGPGTRLLVL.

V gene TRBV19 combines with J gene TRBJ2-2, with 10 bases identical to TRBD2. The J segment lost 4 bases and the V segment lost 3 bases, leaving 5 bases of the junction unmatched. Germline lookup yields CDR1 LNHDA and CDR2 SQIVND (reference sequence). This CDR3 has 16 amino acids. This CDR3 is CASSIRLAGLTGELFF. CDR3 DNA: TGTGCCAGTAGTATCCGACTAGCGGGCCTCACCGGGGAGCTGTTTTTT.

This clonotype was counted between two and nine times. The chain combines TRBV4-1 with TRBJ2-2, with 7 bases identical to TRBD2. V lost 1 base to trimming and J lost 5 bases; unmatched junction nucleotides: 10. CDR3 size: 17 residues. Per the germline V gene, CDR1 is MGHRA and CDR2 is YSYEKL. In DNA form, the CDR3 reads TGCGCCAGCAGCCAAGGTCGAGCGGGACTCACGACCGGGGAGCTGTTTTTT. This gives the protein CASSQGRAGLTTGELFF.

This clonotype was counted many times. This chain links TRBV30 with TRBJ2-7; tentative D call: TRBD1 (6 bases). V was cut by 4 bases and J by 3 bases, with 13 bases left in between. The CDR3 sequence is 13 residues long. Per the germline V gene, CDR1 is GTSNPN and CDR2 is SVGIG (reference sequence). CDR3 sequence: CAWTRTDRYEQYF. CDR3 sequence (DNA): TGTGCCTGGACCCGGACAGACCGCTACGAGCAGTACTTC.

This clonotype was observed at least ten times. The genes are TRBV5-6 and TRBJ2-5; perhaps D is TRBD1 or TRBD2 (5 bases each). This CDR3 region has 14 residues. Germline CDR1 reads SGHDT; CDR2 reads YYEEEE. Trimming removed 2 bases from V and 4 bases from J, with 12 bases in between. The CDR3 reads CASSLYRGPETQYF. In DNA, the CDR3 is TGTGCCAGCAGCTTATACCGGGGACCAGAGACCCAGTACTTC. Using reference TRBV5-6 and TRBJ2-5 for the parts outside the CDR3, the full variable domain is DAGVTQSPTHLIKTRGQQVTLRCSPKSGHDTVSWYQQALGQGPQFIFQYYEEEERQRGNFPDRFSGHQFPNYSSELNVNALLLGDSALYLCASSLYRGPETQYFGPGTRLLVL.

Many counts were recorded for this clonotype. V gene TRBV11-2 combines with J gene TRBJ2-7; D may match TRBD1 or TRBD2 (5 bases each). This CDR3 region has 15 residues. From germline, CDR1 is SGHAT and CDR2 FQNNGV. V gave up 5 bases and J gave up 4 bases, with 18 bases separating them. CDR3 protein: CASSQLRGSTYEQYF. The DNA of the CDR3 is TGTGCCAGCAGCCAACTGAGGGGTTCAACGTACGAGCAGTACTTC.

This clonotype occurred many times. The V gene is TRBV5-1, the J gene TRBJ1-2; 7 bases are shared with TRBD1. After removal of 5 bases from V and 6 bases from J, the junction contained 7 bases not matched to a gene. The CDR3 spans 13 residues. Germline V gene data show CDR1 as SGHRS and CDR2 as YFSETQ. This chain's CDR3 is CASSFRTGDGYTF. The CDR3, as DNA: TGCGCCAGCAGTTTTAGGACAGGCGATGGCTACACCTTC. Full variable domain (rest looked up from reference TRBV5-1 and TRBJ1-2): KAGVTQTPRYLIKTRGQQVTLSCSPISGHRSVSWYQQTPGQGLQFLFEYFSETQRNKGNFPGRFSGRQFSNSRSEMNVSTLELGDSALYLCASSFRTGDGYTFGSGTRLTVV.

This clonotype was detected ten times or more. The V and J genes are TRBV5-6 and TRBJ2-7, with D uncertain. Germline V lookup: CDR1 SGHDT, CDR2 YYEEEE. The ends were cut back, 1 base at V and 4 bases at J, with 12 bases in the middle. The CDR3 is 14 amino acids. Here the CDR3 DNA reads TGTGCCAGCAGCTTGTTTGGACCCTTATACGAGCAGTACTTC. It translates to CASSLFGPLYEQYF. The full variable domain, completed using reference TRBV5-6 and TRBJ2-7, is DAGVTQSPTHLIKTRGQQVTLRCSPKSGHDTVSWYQQALGQGPQFIFQYYEEEERQRGNFPDRFSGHQFPNYSSELNVNALLLGDSALYLCASSLFGPLYEQYFGPGTRLTVT.